The sample holds a few counts of the clone carrying this T cell receptor (beta chain). Its matching antigen is unknown. The time point: sample taken at primary tumor resection. The donors were approximately 65 patients with non-small cell lung cancer that was early-stage and untreated. Whole RNA was taken from tumor, nontumor lung or frozen PBMC; it was then sequenced unsorted. Each CDR3 protein is one row after TCRdb ran MiXCR on the 5' RACE reads. Of 7,000 to 8,000 distinct CDR3 sequences in the sample, approximately 7% were seen once. The source of the sample is a study of spatial heterogeneity in lung cancer. Study-wide context: A module score for T cells, taken from matched bulk RNA-seq, correlated strongly with TCR transcript counts in tumor regions. The study, taken as a whole, reports: Expanded alpha and beta TCR counts within tumors tracked tumor mutation counts. Ubiquitous and regional nonsynonymous mutation counts were tracked by ubiquitous and regional expanded TCR counts, respectively.

Germline trimming cut 5 bases from V and 8 bases from J; bases unmatched to any gene: 4. The CDR3 is made up of 15 amino acids. Germline loops: CDR1 LNHNV, CDR2 YYDKDF (reference sequence). The input for sequencing was lung tumor tissue, taken at surgery. The TCR sequence derives from a male donor with early-stage non-small cell lung cancer. The V and J genes are TRBV15 and TRBJ2-1; 15 nucleotides match TRBD2. The DNA for the CDR3 is TGTGCCACCAGCGGGACTAGCGGGAGGTGGTATGAGCAGTTCTTC. Amino acids: CATSGTSGRWYEQFF.